Each of the 26 T cell receptor beta chains below was sequenced from the same sample in a study of blood T cell repertoires in COVID-19. Data came from immunoSEQ multiplex PCR; TCRdb stores just in-frame clones and leaves some out. The data show about 210,000 clones, roughly 85% seen once. The sequenced sample was peripheral blood. All receptors derive from a man aged 45-60 years with COVID-19, enrolled during active disease.

This chain connects TRBV5-1 to TRBJ2-6, with D perhaps TRBD1 (6 bases). The V gene lost 3 bases and the J gene lost 0 bases, with 7 bases spanning the gap. The length of the CDR3 is 15 residues. Germline CDR1 and CDR2: SGHRS and YFSETQ. The CDR3 DNA follows: TGCGCCAGCAGCTCACAGGGCTCTGGGGCCAACGTCCTGACTTTC. Translated: CASSSQGSGANVLTF. The variable domain in full, with the rest retrieved from reference TRBV5-1 and TRBJ2-6, is KAGVTQTPRYLIKTRGQQVTLSCSPISGHRSVSWYQQTPGQGLQFLFEYFSETQRNKGNFPGRFSGRQFSNSRSEMNVSTLELGDSALYLCASSSQGSGANVLTFGAGSRLTVL.

In this sample, this clone turned up once. V is TRBV19 and J is TRBJ1-5, with 9 nucleotides matching TRBD1. With V trimmed by 9 bases and J by 4 bases, 7 bases remained unmatched. Germline V gives CDR1 LNHDA, CDR2 SQIVND (reference sequence). The CDR3 consists of 14 residues. The CDR3 protein is CASTRTGDNQPQHF. The DNA for the CDR3 is TGTGCCAGCACCAGGACAGGGGATAATCAGCCCCAGCATTTT.

The rearrangement links TRBV28 to TRBJ2-3; a possible D gene is TRBD1 (5 bases). Germline loops: CDR1 MDHEN, CDR2 SYDVKM. CDR3 length: 14 residues. The V end was cut by 6 bases, the J end by 0 bases, with 10 bases between. CDR3 sequence: CASRVAGSTDTQYF. As DNA, the CDR3 is TGTGCCAGCAGGGTGGCAGGGAGCACAGATACGCAGTATTTT.

The V and J genes are TRBV4-1 and TRBJ1-6; no clear D. CDR3 length: 19 amino acids. Trimming removed 0 bases from V and 0 bases from J, with 15 bases in between. Per germline, CDR1 MGHRA and CDR2 YSYEKL. The CDR3 loop reads CASSQERPGVSSYNSPLHF. The DNA for the CDR3 is TGCGCCAGCAGCCAAGAACGGCCAGGTGTGAGCTCCTATAATTCACCCCTCCACTTT.

The rearrangement links TRBV5-1 to TRBJ2-2; 7 bases align to TRBD1. The CDR3 extends over 15 amino acids. The germline V gene encodes CDR1 SGHRS and CDR2 YFSETQ. The ends lost 1 base at V and 4 bases at J; junction bases unmatched: 4. This chain's CDR3 is CASSLNRGGTGELFF. Here the CDR3 DNA reads TGCGCCAGCAGCTTGAACAGGGGTGGCACCGGGGAGCTGTTTTTT.

The rearrangement links TRBV7-3 to TRBJ2-7, with D possibly TRBD2 on 5 matching bases. V was clipped by 1 base and J by 8 bases, with 6 bases between them. The CDR3 extends over 11 amino acids. CDR1 and CDR2 from the germline V gene are SGHTA and FQGTGA. CDR3 protein: CASSLREQQYF. The CDR3 DNA is TGTGCCAGCAGCTTAAGGGAGCAGCAGTACTTC.

This rearrangement joins TRBV6-5 to TRBJ1-1; perhaps TRBD1 as D (5 bases). Trimming took off 6 bases at V and 0 bases at J, with 11 bases between the two ends. The CDR3 has 14 amino acids. Germline lookup yields CDR1 MNHEY and CDR2 SVGAGI. Here the CDR3 reads CASRKDNMNTEAFF. The CDR3 nucleotides read TGTGCCAGCAGAAAGGACAACATGAACACTGAAGCTTTCTTT.

This chain joins TRBV29-1 and TRBJ2-2; 7 nucleotides align to TRBD1. V shed 5 bases, J shed 0 bases, and the junction held 6 bases outside the gene matches. Germline V CDR1 and CDR2: SQVTM, ANQGSEA. The CDR3 is 15 amino acids. The CDR3 nucleotides are TGCAGCGTTCGAACCGGGACAGCGAACACCGGGGAGCTGTTTTTT. Translated, it gives CSVRTGTANTGELFF.

The chain links TRBV2 to TRBJ1-1; no reliable D call. In germline, CDR1 is SNHLY, CDR2 FYNNEI. V shed 6 bases and J shed 0 bases, with 11 bases lying between them. The CDR3 loop spans 14 amino acids. The CDR3 region is CASRQQSLNTEAFF. DNA of the CDR3: TGTGCCAGCAGGCAACAGTCTTTGAACACTGAAGCTTTCTTT.

This chain joins TRBV20-1 and TRBJ2-2; 8 bases are a match to TRBD1. CDR3 size: 16 residues. In germline, CDR1 is DFQATT, CDR2 SNEGSKA (reference sequence). V lost 3 bases and J lost 4; bases outside the gene matches: 10. The CDR3, as DNA: TGCAGTGCTAGTATGGGGACAGGAGAAGGCACCGGGGAGCTGTTTTTT. As protein: CSASMGTGEGTGELFF.

This chain links TRBV13 with TRBJ2-1; D call uncertain. This CDR3 is 13 amino acids long. Germline loops: CDR1 PRHDT, CDR2 FYEKMQ (reference sequence). V was pared by 1 base and J by 5 bases, with 6 bases between. For the CDR3, the DNA is TGTGCCAGCAGCTTAGCGTTTAACAATGAGCAGTTCTTC. Amino acids: CASSLAFNNEQFF. The full variable domain, rest sourced from reference TRBV13 and TRBJ2-1, is AAGVIQSPRHLIKEKRETATLKCYPIPRHDTVYWYQQGPGQDPQFLISFYEKMQSDKGSIPDRFSAQQFSDYHSELNMSSLELGDSALYFCASSLAFNNEQFFGPGTRLTVL.

This clone has ten or more counts. The chain links TRBV6-4 to TRBJ2-3; TRBD2 matches 11 bases. V lost 3 bases, J lost 1 base, and 0 bases stayed unmatched. Germline values: CDR1 MRHNA, CDR2 SNTAGT. The CDR3 extends over 15 amino acids. The CDR3 sequence is CASSETSGGTDTQYF. The DNA of the CDR3 is TGTGCCAGCAGTGAGACTAGCGGGGGCACAGATACGCAGTATTTT.

The genes are TRBV7-9 and TRBJ1-5; possibly TRBD1 for D (5 bases). V gave up 5 bases and J gave up 0 bases, with 14 bases separating them. Germline-derived CDR1 and CDR2 are SEHNR and FQNEAQ (reference sequence). This CDR3 has 16 amino acids. CDR3: CASSTGTVNSNQPQHF. The CDR3 DNA follows: TGTGCCAGCAGCACTGGGACTGTGAATAGCAATCAGCCCCAGCATTTT.

The chain employs TRBV9 and TRBJ2-5; 7 bases align to TRBD1. CDR1 SGDLS and CDR2 YYNGEE come from the germline V gene. The J segment lost 3 bases and the V segment lost 3 bases, leaving 5 bases of the junction unmatched. This CDR3 comprises 14 residues. CDR3 in DNA: TGTGCCAGCAGCGCATCTCAGGGGGAAGAGACCCAGTACTTC. Translation gives CASSASQGEETQYF. Using reference TRBV9 and TRBJ2-5 for the parts outside the CDR3, the full variable domain is DSGVTQTPKHLITATGQRVTLRCSPRSGDLSVYWYQQSLDQGLQFLIQYYNGEERAKGNILERFSAQQFPDLHSELNLSSLELGDSALYFCASSASQGEETQYFGPGTRLLVL.

This clone has a single count. The V call is TRBV6-5, the J call TRBJ2-7, with D hard to call. There are 13 residues in the CDR3. Trimming left V 6 bases short and J 2 bases short, with 11 bases between. Germline loops: CDR1 MNHEY, CDR2 SVGAGI. In DNA form, the CDR3 reads TGTGCCAGCAGCCTTGGGCATACCTACGAGCAGTACTTC. Amino acids: CASSLGHTYEQYF.

The rearrangement links TRBV4-1 to TRBJ2-3, with TRBD2 identical over 11 bases. Per the germline V gene, CDR1 is MGHRA and CDR2 is YSYEKL. CDR3 length equals 19 residues. V shed 0 bases and J 0 bases; nucleotides not matched to a gene: 8. The CDR3 DNA is TGCGCCAGCAGCCAAGATAGCCTAGCGGGGGGTGCTAGCACAGATACGCAGTATTTT. Translation: CASSQDSLAGGASTDTQYF.

The V and J genes are TRBV5-5 and TRBJ1-2, with D unresolved. This CDR3 has 13 residues. Germline CDR1 reads SGHKS; CDR2 reads YYEKEE (reference sequence). The V end lost 5 bases, the J end lost 4 bases, and 12 bases lay between the germline ends. In DNA, the CDR3 is TGTGCCAGCAGTCTAACCGCTACCTATGGCTACACCTTC. Translated, it gives CASSLTATYGYTF. The full variable domain, completed using reference TRBV5-5 and TRBJ1-2, is DAGVTQSPTHLIKTRGQQVTLRCSPISGHKSVSWYQQVLGQGPQFIFQYYEKEERGRGNFPDRFSARQFPNYSSELNVNALLLGDSALYLCASSLTATYGYTFGSGTRLTVV.

This chain links TRBV27 with TRBJ2-1; tentatively, D is TRBD2 (6 bases). V was shortened by 6 bases and J by 3 bases, with 18 bases between the two germline ends. Germline loops: CDR1 MNHEY, CDR2 SMNVEV (reference sequence). The CDR3 sequence is 16 residues long. CDR3 sequence (DNA): TGTGCCAGCAGCTTCGTCTTTGGGGGGTTCTACAATGAGCAGTTCTTC. It is translated as CASSFVFGGFYNEQFF.

The chain couples TRBV6-5 to TRBJ2-7; TRBD1 aligns across 8 bases. The germline CDR1 and CDR2 sequences are MNHEY and SVGAGI. The length of the CDR3 is 13 residues. V shed 6 bases and J 3 bases; nucleotides not matched to a gene: 4. CDR3: CASSRTGFYEQYF. Written as DNA, the CDR3 is TGTGCCAGCAGCCGGACAGGGTTCTACGAGCAGTACTTC.

This rearrangement joins TRBV19 to TRBJ2-2, with D unresolved. CDR1 and CDR2 from the germline V gene are LNHDA and SQIVND (reference sequence). This CDR3 spans 13 amino acids. V lost 5 bases and J 4 bases, leaving 8 bases between the germline ends. Here the CDR3 DNA reads TGTGCCAGTAGTGTCTGGAGCACCGGGGAGCTGTTTTTT. Its translation is CASSVWSTGELFF.

This clone turned up a few times. This chain links TRBV7-9 with TRBJ2-3; possibly TRBD1 for D (5 bases). There are 15 residues in the CDR3. The V gene's germline CDR1 is SEHNR and CDR2 FQNEAQ (reference sequence). With 5 bases removed from V and 3 bases from J, the gap between germline ends came to 15 bases. The CDR3 coding sequence is TGTGCCAGCAGCAAGAAGGGGTTGGTTACAGATACGCAGTATTTT. Translating gives CASSKKGLVTDTQYF.

The chain recombines TRBV15 with TRBJ2-5, with D unclear. The V gene lost 5 bases and the J gene lost 2 bases, with 12 bases spanning the gap. Germline CDR1 reads LNHNV; CDR2 reads YYDKDF (reference sequence). The CDR3 consists of 14 residues. The chain's CDR3 is CATSVSSRQETQYF. CDR3 DNA: TGTGCCACCAGCGTCAGTTCGAGGCAAGAGACCCAGTACTTC.

This chain joins TRBV6-5 and TRBJ2-7; the match to TRBD1 covers 7 bases. This CDR3 region has 12 residues. Unmatched junction bases numbered 4, after V lost 6 bases and J lost 5 bases. Germline V gives CDR1 MNHEY, CDR2 SVGAGI. The CDR3 reads CASRHTGDEQYF. CDR3 nucleotide sequence: TGTGCCAGCAGACACACAGGGGACGAGCAGTACTTC.

V and J are TRBV19 and TRBJ1-6, with D possibly being TRBD1 (5 bases). V was trimmed by 5 bases and J by 2 bases, leaving 13 bases between them. The length of the CDR3 is 16 residues. CDR1 and CDR2 from the germline V gene are LNHDA and SQIVND (reference sequence). CDR3 nucleotides: TGTGCCAGTAGTGTCGGGACTCGGGCCTATAATTCACCCCTCCACTTT. As protein: CASSVGTRAYNSPLHF.

A single count supports this clone. CDR3 region: CATSRRTGRSGANVLTF. CDR3 DNA: TGTGCCACCAGCAGAAGGACAGGGAGGTCTGGGGCCAACGTCCTGACTTTC. The gene calls are TRBV15 and TRBJ2-6, with 8 bases aligning to TRBD1. From germline, CDR1 is LNHNV and CDR2 YYDKDF (reference sequence). This CDR3 spans 17 amino acids. The junction had 4 bases not matched to a gene; V was cut back by 2 bases and J by 1 base.

The chain combines TRBV13 with TRBJ1-2; the D gene is possibly TRBD1 (5 bases). Germline CDR1 PRHDT, CDR2 FYEKMQ (reference sequence). The ends were cut back, 5 bases at V and 7 bases at J, with 26 bases in the middle. This CDR3 is built from 17 residues. CDR3 sequence reads: CASSQTFLIREAGGYTF. CDR3 coding DNA: TGTGCCAGCAGCCAAACGTTTCTTATCAGGGAAGCTGGTGGCTACACCTTC.